These T cell receptor beta chains were read from a single sample in a study of PD-1 blockade in classical Hodgkin lymphoma. Assay: immunoSEQ multiplex PCR; the TCRdb copy retains only in-frame clones and omits some. This repertoire shows under 25,000 clones, 65% to 80% found once; its top ten account for roughly 1.2%. The specimen comprised CD4+ T cells from blood, sampled before the fourth cycle of nivolumab. These receptors all come from a human donor with classical Hodgkin lymphoma. The CDR3 runs from the conserved cysteine through the conserved F or W. D genes are given only for firm matches. The size of a clone is reported for some rows only, either as once, few or many, or as a class for expanded clones.

abundance	v_gene	j_gene	d_gene	CDR3nt	CDR3aa
.	TRBV2	TRBJ1-2	.	TGTGCCAGCACAGGGACAATCAACTATGGCTACACCTTC	CASTGTINYGYTF
.	TRBV2	TRBJ1-1	.	TGTGCCAGCAGTGCACAGGGCTTGACTGAAGCTTTCTTT	CASSAQGLTEAFF
few	TRBV4-2	TRBJ1-2	.	TGTGCCAGCAGCCAAGACCTCGACAGCCACTATGGCTACACCTTC	CASSQDLDSHYGYTF
.	TRBV7-2	TRBJ2-7	.	TGTGCCAGCAGCCCCCGGACAAGCTCCTACGAGCAGTACTTC	CASSPRTSSYEQYF
.	TRBV13	TRBJ2-5	.	TGTGCCAGCAGCCTAAACAGCCAAGAGACCCAGTACTTC	CASSLNSQETQYF
.	TRBV5-6	TRBJ2-7	TRBD1	TGTGCCAGCAGCCGGAGACAGGGCGCCGAGCAGTACTTC	CASSRRQGAEQYF
once	TRBV6-6	TRBJ2-2	TRBD2	TGTGCCAGCAGTTACTCTCTTAGCGGGGGGCCCGGGGAGCTGTTTTTT	CASSYSLSGGPGELFF
.	TRBV5-1	TRBJ2-3	TRBD1	TGCGCCAGCAGCTCCTTGAGGAGGGACAGGGGCACAGATACGCAGTATTTT	CASSSLRRDRGTDTQYF
.	TRBV5-1	TRBJ2-3	.	TGCGCCAGCAGCTTGGAAGGCGGAACCCCCACAGATACGCAGTATTTT	CASSLEGGTPTDTQYF
.	TRBV30	TRBJ1-1	.	TGTGCCTGGGCTGGTCCTTCGATCTTTTCTACGACAGGAACCACTGAAGCTTTCTTT	CAWAGPSIFSTTGTTEAFF
once	TRBV5-1	TRBJ2-7	.	TGCGCCAGCAGCAGACCAACAGGAACCAGCTCCTACGAGCAGTACTTC	CASSRPTGTSSYEQYF
.	TRBV11-2	TRBJ1-4	.	TGTGCCAGCAGCCCCCAACTCGCCGGGGAAAAACTGTTTTTT	CASSPQLAGEKLFF